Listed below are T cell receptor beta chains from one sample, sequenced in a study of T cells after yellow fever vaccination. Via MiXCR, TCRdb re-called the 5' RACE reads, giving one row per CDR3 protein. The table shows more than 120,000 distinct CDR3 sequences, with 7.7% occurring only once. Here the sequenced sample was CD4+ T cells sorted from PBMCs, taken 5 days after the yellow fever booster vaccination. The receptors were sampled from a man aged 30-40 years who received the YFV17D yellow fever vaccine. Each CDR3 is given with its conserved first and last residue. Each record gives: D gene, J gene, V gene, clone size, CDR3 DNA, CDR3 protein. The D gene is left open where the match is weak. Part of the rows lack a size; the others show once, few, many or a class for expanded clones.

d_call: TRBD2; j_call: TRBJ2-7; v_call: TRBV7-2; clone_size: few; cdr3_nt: TGTGCCAGCAGCTTAGGGGGGGGAGGGCTACCCTACGAGCAGTACTTC; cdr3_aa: CASSLGGGGLPYEQYF
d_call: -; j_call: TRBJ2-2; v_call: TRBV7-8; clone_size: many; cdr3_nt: TGTGCCAGCAGCTTGGCCTTGAGAACCGGGGAGCTGTTTTTT; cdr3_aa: CASSLALRTGELFF
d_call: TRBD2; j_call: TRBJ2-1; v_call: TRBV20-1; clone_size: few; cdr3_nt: TGCAGTCACCGGGGACTAGGGGGCAATGAGCAGTTCTTC; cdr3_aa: CSHRGLGGNEQFF
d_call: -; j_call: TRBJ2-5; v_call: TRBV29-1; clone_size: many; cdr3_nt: TGCAGCGTCGATGGCATTGCGAAGACCCAGTACTTC; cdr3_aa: CSVDGIAKTQYF
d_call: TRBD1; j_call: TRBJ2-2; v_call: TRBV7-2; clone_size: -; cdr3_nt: TGTGCCAGCAGCTTTACAGGGGGCGCCCCCGGGGAGCTGTTTTTT; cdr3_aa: CASSFTGGAPGELFF
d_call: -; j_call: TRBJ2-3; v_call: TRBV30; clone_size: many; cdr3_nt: TGTGCCTGGAGTATCAAGGGTCGGGGCACAGATACGCAGTATTTT; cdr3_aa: CAWSIKGRGTDTQYF
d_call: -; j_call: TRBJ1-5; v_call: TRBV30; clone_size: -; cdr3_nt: TGTGCCTGGAGTGTAAGGGGACAACTTAGCAATCAGCCCCAGCATTTT; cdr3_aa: CAWSVRGQLSNQPQHF
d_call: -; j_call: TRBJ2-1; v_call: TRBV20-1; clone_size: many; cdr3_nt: TGCAGTGCTAGATTTAATGAGCAGTTCTTC; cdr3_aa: CSARFNEQFF
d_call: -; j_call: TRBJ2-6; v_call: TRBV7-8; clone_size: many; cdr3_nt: TGTGCCAGCAGCCCACGGTACTCTGGGGCCAACGTCCTGACTTTC; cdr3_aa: CASSPRYSGANVLTF
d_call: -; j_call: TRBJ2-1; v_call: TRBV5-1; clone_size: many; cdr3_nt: TGCGCCAGTAGTGCTACGGCTAGTAGGCTGAATGAGCAGTTCTTC; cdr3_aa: CASSATASRLNEQFF
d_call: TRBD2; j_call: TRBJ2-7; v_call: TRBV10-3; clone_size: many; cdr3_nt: TGTGCCATCAGTGAGGGGGGGACTAGCGCCTACGAGCAGTACTTC; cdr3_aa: CAISEGGTSAYEQYF
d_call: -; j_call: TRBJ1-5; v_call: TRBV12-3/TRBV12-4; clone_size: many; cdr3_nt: TGTGCCAGCAATTCAGGTAGCAATCAGCCCCAGCATTTT; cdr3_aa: CASNSGSNQPQHF
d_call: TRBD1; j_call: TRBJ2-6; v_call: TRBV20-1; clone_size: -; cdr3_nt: TGCAGTGCCTCCGGGACAGGGTTCTCTGGGGCCAACGTCCTGACTTTC; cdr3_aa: CSASGTGFSGANVLTF
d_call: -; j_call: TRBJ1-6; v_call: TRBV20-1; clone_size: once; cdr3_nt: TGCAGTGCTAAACCCCACAGACAGGTCTCTAATTCACCCCTCCACTTT; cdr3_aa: CSAKPHRQVSNSPLHF
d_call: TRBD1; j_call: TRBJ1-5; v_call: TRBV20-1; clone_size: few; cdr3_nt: TGCAGTGCTAGCTCACAGGGGCGAGAAGCCCAGCATTTT; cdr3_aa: CSASSQGREAQHF
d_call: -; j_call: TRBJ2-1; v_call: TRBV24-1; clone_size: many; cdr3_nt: TGTGCCACCAGTGCCCTTGGGGGGAATGAGCAGTTCTTC; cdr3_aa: CATSALGGNEQFF
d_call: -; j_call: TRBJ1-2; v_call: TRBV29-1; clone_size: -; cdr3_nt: TGCAGCGTCGGAGACAATAATGGCTACACCTTC; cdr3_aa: CSVGDNNGYTF
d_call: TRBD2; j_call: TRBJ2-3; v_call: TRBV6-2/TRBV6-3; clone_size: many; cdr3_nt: TGTGCCAGCAGTTACTCATCGCTAGCGGGAGAGGTAGATACGCAGTATTTT; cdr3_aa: CASSYSSLAGEVDTQYF
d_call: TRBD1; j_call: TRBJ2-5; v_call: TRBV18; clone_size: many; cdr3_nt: TGTGCCAGCTCACCAGGGACAGGCCTTGAAGAGACCCAGTACTTC; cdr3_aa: CASSPGTGLEETQYF
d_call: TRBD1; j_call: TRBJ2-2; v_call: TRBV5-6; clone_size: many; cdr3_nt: TGTGCCAGCAGCGGGCCGGGACAGGCGTCGAACACCGGGGAGCTGTTTTTT; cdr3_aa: CASSGPGQASNTGELFF
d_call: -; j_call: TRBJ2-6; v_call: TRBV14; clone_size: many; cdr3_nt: TGTGCCAGCAGCCAAGGGAACTCTGGGGCCAACGTCCTGACTTTC; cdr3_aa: CASSQGNSGANVLTF
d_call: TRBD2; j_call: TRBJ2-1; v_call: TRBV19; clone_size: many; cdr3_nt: TGTGCCAGTACCCCTTCGCGGGAGAGGCATGAGCAGTTCTTC; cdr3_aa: CASTPSRERHEQFF
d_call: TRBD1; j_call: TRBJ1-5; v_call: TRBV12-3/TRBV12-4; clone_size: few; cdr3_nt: TGTGCCAGCAGCAGGGGGCATCAGCCCCAGCATTTT; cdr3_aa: CASSRGHQPQHF
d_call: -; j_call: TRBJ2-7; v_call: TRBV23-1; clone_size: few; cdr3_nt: TGCGCCAGCAGTCCACGCCAGGCAGGAACTTGGGGCGGGCCTGGGGAGCAGTACTTC; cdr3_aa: CASSPRQAGTWGGPGEQYF
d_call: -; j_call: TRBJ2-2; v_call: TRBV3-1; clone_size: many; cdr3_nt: TGTGCCAGCCGCCAGACTTCCACGGTGTTTTTT; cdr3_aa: CASRQTSTVFF
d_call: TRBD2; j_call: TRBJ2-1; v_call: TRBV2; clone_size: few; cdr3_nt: TGTGCCAGCAGTGAAAGCGGGAGTAGCAATGAGCAGTTCTTC; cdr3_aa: CASSESGSSNEQFF
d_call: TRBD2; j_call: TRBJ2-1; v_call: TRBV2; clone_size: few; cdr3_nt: TGTGCCAGCAGTGACAAGCGGGAGGTCAATGAGCAGTTCTTC; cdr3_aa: CASSDKREVNEQFF
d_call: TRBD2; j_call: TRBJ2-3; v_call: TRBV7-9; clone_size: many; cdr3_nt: TGTGCCAGCAGCCCGGGACTAACGGGGACAGATACGCAGTATTTT; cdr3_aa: CASSPGLTGTDTQYF
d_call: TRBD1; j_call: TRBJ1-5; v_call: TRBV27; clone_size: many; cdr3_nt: TGTGCCACCAAGGGGACAGGCCGTATTTTCAATCAGCCCCAGCATTTT; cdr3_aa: CATKGTGRIFNQPQHF
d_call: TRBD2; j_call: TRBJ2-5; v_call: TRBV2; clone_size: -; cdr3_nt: TGTGCCATCAGTTTAGGGAGTATCCCGGGGGGTAGGCAAGAGACCCAGTACTTC; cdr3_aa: CAISLGSIPGGRQETQYF
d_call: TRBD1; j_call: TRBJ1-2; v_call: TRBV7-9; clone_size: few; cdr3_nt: TGTGCCAGCAGCTCGATTAATCCGGGACAGGGTTTAGGCTACACCTTC; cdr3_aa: CASSSINPGQGLGYTF
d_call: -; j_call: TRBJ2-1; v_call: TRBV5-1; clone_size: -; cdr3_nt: TGCGCCAGCTGCCCCGGGAGCTCCTACAATGAGCAGTTCTTC; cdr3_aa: CASCPGSSYNEQFF
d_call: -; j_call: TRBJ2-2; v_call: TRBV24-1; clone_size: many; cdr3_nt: TGTGCCACCAGTGCTTCAGGGAACACCGGGGAGCTGTTTTTT; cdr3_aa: CATSASGNTGELFF
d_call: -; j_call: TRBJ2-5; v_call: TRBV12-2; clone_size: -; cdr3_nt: TGTGCAAGTCGCTTAGCCCATAGGAGGTACCAAGAGACCCAGTACTTC; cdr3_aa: CASRLAHRRYQETQYF
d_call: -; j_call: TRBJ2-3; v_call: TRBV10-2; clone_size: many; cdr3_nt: TGCGCCAGCAACGTGGGAGGAACAGATACGCAGTATTTT; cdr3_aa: CASNVGGTDTQYF
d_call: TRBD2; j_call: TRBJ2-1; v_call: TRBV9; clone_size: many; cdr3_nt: TGTGCCAGCAGCGTAGCTACTAGCGGGGAGCAGTTCTTC; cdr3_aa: CASSVATSGEQFF
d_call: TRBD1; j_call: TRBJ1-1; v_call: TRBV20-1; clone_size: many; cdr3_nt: TGCAGTGCTAGAGATAAAGGAGGGGGCCCTGAAGCTTTCTTT; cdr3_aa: CSARDKGGGPEAFF
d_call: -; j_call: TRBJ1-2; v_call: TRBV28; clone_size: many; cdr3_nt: TGTGCCAGCAGTTTAAAAGGGTGGTTGGGCTACACCTTC; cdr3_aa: CASSLKGWLGYTF
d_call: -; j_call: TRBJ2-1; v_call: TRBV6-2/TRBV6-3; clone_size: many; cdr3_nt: TGTGCCAGCACCTCGCGGGATACAATTAGCTCCTACAATGAGCAGTTCTTC; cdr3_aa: CASTSRDTISSYNEQFF
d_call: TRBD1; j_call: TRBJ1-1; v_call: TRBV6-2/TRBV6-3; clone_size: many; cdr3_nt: TGTGCCAGCAGTCTACAGGGGGCGAGCACTGAAGCTTTCTTT; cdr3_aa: CASSLQGASTEAFF
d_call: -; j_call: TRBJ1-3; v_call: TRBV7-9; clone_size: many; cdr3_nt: TGTGCCAGCAGCTTACCAGGGTCTGCGACAGAACGAAACACCATATATTTT; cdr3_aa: CASSLPGSATERNTIYF
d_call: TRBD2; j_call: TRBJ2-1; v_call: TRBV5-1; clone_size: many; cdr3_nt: TGCGCCAGCAGCCGGACTAGCGGCAATTACAATGAGCAGTTCTTC; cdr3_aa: CASSRTSGNYNEQFF
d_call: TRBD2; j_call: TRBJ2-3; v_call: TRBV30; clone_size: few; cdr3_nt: TGTGCCTGGACCGGGACTAGTCGGGATACGCAGTATTTT; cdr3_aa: CAWTGTSRDTQYF
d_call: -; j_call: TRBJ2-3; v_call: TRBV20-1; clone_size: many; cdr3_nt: TGCAGTGCTATCCGGGACACGAGCACAGATACGCAGTATTTT; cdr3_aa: CSAIRDTSTDTQYF
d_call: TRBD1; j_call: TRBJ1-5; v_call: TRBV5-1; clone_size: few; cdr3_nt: TGCGCCAGCAGCCCCCTAGGGACAGATAATCAGCCCCAGCATTTT; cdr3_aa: CASSPLGTDNQPQHF
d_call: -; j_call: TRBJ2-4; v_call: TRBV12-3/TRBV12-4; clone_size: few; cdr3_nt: TGTGCCAGCAGTTTTGAGCGGGTCAAAAACATTCAGTACTTC; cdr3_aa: CASSFERVKNIQYF
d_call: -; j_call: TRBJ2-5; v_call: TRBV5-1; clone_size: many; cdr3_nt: TGCGCCAGCAGATCCCCCCCATTCCAAGAGACCCAGTACTTC; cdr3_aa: CASRSPPFQETQYF
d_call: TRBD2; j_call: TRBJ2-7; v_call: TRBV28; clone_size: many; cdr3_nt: TGTGCCAGCAACCCTGGGGGGGGCTACGAGCAGTACTTC; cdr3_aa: CASNPGGGYEQYF
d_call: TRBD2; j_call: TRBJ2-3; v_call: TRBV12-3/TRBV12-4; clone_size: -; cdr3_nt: TGTGCCTTCAGTTTAGGGACTAGCGGTTCTCTAGGCACAGATACGCAGTATTTT; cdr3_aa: CAFSLGTSGSLGTDTQYF
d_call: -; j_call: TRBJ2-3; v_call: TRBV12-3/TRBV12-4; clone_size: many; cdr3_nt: TGTGCCAGCAGTTCCCCGGGAAGAGGGTCAGATACGCAGTATTTT; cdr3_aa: CASSSPGRGSDTQYF
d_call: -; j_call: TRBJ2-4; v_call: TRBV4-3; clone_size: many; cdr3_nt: TGCGCCAGCAGCCAAGATCGGGGGTTGCTAGCCAAAAACATTCAGTACTTC; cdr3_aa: CASSQDRGLLAKNIQYF
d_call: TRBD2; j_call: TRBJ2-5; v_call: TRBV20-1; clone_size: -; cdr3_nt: TGCAGTGCTACAACGAGACTAGCGGGAGCCCAACGGGCACAAGAGACCCAGTACTTC; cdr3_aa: CSATTRLAGAQRAQETQYF
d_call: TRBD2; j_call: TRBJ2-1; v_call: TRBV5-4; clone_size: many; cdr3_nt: TGTGCCAGCAGCTTGAGCGGCGGGAGCTTCTTCCGCTCCTACAATGAGCAGTTCTTC; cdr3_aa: CASSLSGGSFFRSYNEQFF
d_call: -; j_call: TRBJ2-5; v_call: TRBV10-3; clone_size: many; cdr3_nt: TGTGCCATCAGCAGCGGTGCGGAGACCCAGTACTTC; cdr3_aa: CAISSGAETQYF
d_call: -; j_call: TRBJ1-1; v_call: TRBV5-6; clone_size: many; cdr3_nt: TGTGCCAGCAGCTTATGGACGGTAGTGAACACTGAAGCTTTCTTT; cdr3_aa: CASSLWTVVNTEAFF
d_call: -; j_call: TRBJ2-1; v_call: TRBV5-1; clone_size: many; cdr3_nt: TGCGCCAGCAGCTTGGGGGGGGCGAGCTCCTACAATGAGCAGTTCTTC; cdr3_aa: CASSLGGASSYNEQFF
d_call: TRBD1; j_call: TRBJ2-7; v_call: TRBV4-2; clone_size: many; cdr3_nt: TGTGCCAGCAGCCAATTCCGCGGACAGGGCTACGAGCAGTACTTC; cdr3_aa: CASSQFRGQGYEQYF
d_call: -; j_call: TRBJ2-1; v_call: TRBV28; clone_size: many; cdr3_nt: TGTGCCAGCAGTATAACCGGGTCGAAATACAATGAGCAGTTCTTC; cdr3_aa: CASSITGSKYNEQFF
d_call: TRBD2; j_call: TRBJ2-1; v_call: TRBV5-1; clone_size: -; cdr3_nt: TGCGCCAGCAGCTCCCAAAGTAAAACTAGCGGGAGTTTGCCTCACAATGAGCAGTTCTTC; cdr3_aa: CASSSQSKTSGSLPHNEQFF
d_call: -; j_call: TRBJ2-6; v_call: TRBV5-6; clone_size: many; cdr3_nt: TGTGCCAGCAGCTTGGAGGAACAGGCTCTTTACTCTGGGGCCAACGTCCTGACTTTC; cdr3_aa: CASSLEEQALYSGANVLTF